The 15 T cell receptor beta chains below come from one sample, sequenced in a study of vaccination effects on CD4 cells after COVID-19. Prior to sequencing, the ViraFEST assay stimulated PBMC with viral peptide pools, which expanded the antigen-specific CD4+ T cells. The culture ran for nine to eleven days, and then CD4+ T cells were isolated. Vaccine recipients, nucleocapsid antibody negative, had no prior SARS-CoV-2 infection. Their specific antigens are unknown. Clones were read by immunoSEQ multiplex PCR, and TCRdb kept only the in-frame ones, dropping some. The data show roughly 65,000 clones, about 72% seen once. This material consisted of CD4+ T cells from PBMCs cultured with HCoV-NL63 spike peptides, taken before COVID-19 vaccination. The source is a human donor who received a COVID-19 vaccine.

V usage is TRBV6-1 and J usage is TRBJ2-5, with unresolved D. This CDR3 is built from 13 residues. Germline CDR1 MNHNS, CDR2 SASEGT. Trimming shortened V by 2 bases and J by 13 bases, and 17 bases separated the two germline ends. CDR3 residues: CASSEKFLGIGYF. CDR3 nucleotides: TGTGCCAGCAGTGAAAAGTTTTTGGGTATAGGGTACTTC.

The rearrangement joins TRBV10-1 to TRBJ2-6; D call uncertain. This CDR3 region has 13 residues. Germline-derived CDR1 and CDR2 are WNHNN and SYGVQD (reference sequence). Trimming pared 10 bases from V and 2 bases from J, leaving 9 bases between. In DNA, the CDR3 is TGCGCCACCCAAGGCGCTGGGGCCAACGTCCTGACTTTC. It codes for CATQGAGANVLTF.

CDR3 sequence: CASGLGGVRGNQPQHF. The CDR3 nucleotides are TGTGCCAGTGGCCTGGGGGGGGTAAGGGGCAATCAGCCCCAGCATTTT. The chain joins TRBV19 to TRBJ1-5; D may be TRBD1 (5 bases). The V end was cut by 8 bases, the J end by 2 bases, with 19 bases between. The CDR3 extends over 16 amino acids. Germline V gives CDR1 LNHDA, CDR2 SQIVND (reference sequence).

CDR3 sequence (DNA): TGTGCCAGCCGGATTGGACTAGCGGACACAGATACGCAGTATTTT. Its translation is CASRIGLADTDTQYF. The V call is TRBV5-4, the J call TRBJ2-3, with TRBD2 matching over 10 bases. Germline V gene data show CDR1 as SGHNT and CDR2 as YYREEE (reference sequence). V lost 7 bases to trimming and J lost 2 bases; unmatched junction nucleotides: 7. The CDR3 length is 15 residues.

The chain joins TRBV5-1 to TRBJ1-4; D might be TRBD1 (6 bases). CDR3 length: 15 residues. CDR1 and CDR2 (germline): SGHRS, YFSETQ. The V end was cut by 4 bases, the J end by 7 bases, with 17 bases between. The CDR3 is CASSPSGGLGEKLFF. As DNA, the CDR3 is TGCGCCAGCAGCCCATCGGGGGGGCTCGGTGAAAAACTGTTTTTT.

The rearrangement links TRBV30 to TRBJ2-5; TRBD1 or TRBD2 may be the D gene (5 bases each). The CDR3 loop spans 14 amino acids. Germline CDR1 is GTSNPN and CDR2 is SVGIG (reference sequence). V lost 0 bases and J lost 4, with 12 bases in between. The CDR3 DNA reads TGTGCCTGGAGTGTGCTGGGGGTGAGAGAGACCCAGTACTTC. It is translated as CAWSVLGVRETQYF.

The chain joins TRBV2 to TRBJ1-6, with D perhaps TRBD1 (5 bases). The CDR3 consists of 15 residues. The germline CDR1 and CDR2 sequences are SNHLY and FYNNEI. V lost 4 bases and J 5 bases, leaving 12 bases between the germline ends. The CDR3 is CASSGPAGNNSPLHF. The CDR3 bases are TGTGCCAGCAGTGGACCGGCAGGGAATAATTCACCCCTCCACTTT.

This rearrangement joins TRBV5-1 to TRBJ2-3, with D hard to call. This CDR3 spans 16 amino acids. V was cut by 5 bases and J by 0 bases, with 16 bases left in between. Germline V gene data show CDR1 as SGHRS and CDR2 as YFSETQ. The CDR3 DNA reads TGCGCCAGCAGACCCGGATCATTTACCAGCACAGATACGCAGTATTTT. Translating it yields CASRPGSFTSTDTQYF.

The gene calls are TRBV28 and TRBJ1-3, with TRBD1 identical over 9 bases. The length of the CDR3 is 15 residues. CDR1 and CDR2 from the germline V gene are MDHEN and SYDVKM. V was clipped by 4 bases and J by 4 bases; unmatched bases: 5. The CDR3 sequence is CASSSTGGSGNTIYF. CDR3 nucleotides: TGTGCCAGCAGTTCCACAGGGGGCTCGGGAAACACCATATATTTT. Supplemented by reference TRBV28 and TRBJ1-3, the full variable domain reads DVKVTQSSRYLVKRTGEKVFLECVQDMDHENMFWYRQDPGLGLRLIYFSYDVKMKEKGDIPEGYSVSREKKERFSLILESASTNQTSMYLCASSSTGGSGNTIYFGEGSWLTVV.

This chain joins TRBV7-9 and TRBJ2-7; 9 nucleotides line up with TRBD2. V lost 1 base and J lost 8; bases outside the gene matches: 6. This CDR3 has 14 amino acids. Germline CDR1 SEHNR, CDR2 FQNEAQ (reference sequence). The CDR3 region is CASSLDISGGKQYV. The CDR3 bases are TGTGCCAGCAGCTTAGACATTAGCGGGGGTAAGCAGTACGTC.

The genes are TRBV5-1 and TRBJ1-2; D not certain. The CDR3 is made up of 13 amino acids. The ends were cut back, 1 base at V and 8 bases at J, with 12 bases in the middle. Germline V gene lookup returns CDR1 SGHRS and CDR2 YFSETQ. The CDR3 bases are TGCGCCAGCAGCTTGAATGGGGTGAGGGGCTACACCTTC. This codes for CASSLNGVRGYTF.

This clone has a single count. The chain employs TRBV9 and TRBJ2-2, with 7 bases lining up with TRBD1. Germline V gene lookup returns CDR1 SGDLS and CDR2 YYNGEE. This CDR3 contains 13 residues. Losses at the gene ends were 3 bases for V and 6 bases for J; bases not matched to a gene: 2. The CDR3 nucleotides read TGTGCCAGCAGCGCGACAGGGTCCGGGGAGCTGTTTTTT. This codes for CASSATGSGELFF. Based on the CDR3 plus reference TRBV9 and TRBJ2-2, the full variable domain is DSGVTQTPKHLITATGQRVTLRCSPRSGDLSVYWYQQSLDQGLQFLIQYYNGEERAKGNILERFSAQQFPDLHSELNLSSLELGDSALYFCASSATGSGELFFGEGSRLTVL.

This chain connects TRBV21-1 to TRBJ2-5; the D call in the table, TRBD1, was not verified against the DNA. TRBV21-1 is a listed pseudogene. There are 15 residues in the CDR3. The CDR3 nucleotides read TGTGCCAGCAGCTCCGGGACAGGGCAAAAAGAGACCCAGTACTTC. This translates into CASSSGTGQKETQYF.

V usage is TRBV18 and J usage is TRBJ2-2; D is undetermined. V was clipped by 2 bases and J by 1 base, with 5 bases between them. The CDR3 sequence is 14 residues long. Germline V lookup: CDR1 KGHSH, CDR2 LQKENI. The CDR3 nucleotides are TGTGCCAGCTCACCAGACCTGAACACCGGGGAGCTGTTTTTT. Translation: CASSPDLNTGELFF.

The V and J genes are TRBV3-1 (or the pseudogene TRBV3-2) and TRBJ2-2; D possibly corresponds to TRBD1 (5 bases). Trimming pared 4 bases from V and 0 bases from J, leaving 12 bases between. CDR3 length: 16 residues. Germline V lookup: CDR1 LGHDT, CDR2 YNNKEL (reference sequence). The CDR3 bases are TGTGCCAGCAGCCGCAATACAGGTTCGAACACCGGGGAGCTGTTTTTT. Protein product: CASSRNTGSNTGELFF.